This TCR beta chain is from a study of blood T cells in healthy people across ages. Study overall: Through template switching, about one barcoded beta molecule was captured per two T cells, as measured in model experiments.

This clonotype was found many times. Its specificity is unknown. Study findings and constraints: When set beside aged donors, long-lived donors presented more naive CD4+ cells and higher diversity.

Deletions cut 4 bases from V and 1 base from J, with 13 bases between. Germline CDR1 is MDHEN and CDR2 is SYDVKM. This CDR3 is built from 15 residues. Combining a sample-barcoded 5' primer with a J-beta primer mix, a second PCR ran for 7 to 11 cycles. The authors tagged each cDNA molecule using a template-switch adaptor with 12 random nucleotides. TCRdb recomputed calls from the 5' RACE reads with MiXCR, one row per CDR3 protein. The sample has about 540,000 distinct CDR3 sequences, less than 25% seen once. The sample was also reused in another study, on T cells of mothers and their children. That paper notes: Each mother gave over 9.5 million TCR beta CDR3 reads; each child, a few million.

The TCR was taken from a boy aged 10-17 years in good health. Sequenced input: blood. V gene TRBV28 combines with J gene TRBJ2-5; D could derive from TRBD1 or TRBD2 (5 bases each). DNA of the CDR3: TGTGCCAGCAGTTCTAGGGACGGGACCCAAGAGACCCAGTACTTC. Protein: CASSSRDGTQETQYF.